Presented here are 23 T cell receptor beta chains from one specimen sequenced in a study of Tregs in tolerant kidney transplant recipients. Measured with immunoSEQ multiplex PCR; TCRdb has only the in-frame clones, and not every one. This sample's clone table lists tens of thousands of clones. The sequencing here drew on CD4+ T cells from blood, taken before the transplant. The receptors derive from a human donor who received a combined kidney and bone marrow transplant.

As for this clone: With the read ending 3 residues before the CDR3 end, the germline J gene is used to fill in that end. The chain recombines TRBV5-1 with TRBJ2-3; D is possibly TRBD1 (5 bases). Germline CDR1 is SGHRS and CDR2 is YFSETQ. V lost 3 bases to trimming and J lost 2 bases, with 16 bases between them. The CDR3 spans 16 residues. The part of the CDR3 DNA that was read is TGCGCCAGCAGCTCAGTACCCGTGGGGCTCACAGATACG. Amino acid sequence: CASSSVPVGLTDT. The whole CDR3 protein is CASSSVPVGLTDTQYF. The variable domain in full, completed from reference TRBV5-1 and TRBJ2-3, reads KAGVTQTPRYLIKTRGQQVTLSCSPISGHRSVSWYQQTPGQGLQFLFEYFSETQRNKGNFPGRFSGRQFSNSRSEMNVSTLELGDSALYLCASSSVPVGLTDTQYFGPGTRLTVL.

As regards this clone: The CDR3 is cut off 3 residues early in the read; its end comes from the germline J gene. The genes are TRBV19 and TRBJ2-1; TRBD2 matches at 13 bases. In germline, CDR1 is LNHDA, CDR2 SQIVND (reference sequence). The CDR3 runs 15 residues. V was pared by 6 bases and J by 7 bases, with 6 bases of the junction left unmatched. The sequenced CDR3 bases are TGTGCCAGTAGCCAACTAGCGGGAGGGGGGAATGAG. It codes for CASSQLAGGGNE. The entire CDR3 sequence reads CASSQLAGGGNEQFF. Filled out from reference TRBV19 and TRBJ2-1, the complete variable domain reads DGGITQSPKYLFRKEGQNVTLSCEQNLNHDAMYWYRQDPGQGLRLIYYSQIVNDFQKGDIAEGYSVSREKKESFPLTVTSAQKNPTAFYLCASSQLAGGGNEQFFGPGTRLTVL.

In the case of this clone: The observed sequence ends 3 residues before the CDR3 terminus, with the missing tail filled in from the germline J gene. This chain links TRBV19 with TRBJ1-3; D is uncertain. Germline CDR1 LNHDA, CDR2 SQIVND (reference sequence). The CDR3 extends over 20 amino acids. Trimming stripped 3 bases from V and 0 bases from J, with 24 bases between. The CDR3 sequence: CASSIGVSRQLSSSGNTIYF. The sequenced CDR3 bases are TGTGCCAGTAGTATCGGGGTGTCGCGGCAGCTCTCCTCCTCTGGAAACACC. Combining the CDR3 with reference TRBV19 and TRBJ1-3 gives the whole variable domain DGGITQSPKYLFRKEGQNVTLSCEQNLNHDAMYWYRQDPGQGLRLIYYSQIVNDFQKGDIAEGYSVSREKKESFPLTVTSAQKNPTAFYLCASSIGVSRQLSSSGNTIYFGEGSWLTVV.

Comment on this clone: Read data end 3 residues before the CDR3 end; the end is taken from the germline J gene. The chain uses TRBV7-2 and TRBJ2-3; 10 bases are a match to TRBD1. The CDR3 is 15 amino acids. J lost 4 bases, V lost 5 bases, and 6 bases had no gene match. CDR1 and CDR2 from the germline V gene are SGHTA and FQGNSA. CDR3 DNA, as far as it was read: TGTGCCAGCAGCCCCCGACAGGGGGCCCCAGATACG. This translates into CASSPRQGAPDT. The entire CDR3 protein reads CASSPRQGAPDTQYF.

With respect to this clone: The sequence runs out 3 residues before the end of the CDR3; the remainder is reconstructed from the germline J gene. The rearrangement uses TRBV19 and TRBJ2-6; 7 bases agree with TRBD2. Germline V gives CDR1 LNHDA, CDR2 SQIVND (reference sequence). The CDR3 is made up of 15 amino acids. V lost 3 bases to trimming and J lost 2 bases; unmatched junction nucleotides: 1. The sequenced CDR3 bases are TGTGCCAGTAGTATGGGGGGGGCTGGGGCCAACGTC. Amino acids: CASSMGGAGANV. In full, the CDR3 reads CASSMGGAGANVLTF. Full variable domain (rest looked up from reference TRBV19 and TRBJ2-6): DGGITQSPKYLFRKEGQNVTLSCEQNLNHDAMYWYRQDPGQGLRLIYYSQIVNDFQKGDIAEGYSVSREKKESFPLTVTSAQKNPTAFYLCASSMGGAGANVLTFGAGSRLTVL.

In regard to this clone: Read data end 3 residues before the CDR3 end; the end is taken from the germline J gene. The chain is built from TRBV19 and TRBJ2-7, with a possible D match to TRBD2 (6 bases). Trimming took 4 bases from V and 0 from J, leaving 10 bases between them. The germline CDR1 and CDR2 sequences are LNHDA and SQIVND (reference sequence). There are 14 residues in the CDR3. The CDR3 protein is CASSTGESSYEQYF. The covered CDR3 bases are TGTGCCAGTAGTACGGGGGAGTCCTCCTACGAG.

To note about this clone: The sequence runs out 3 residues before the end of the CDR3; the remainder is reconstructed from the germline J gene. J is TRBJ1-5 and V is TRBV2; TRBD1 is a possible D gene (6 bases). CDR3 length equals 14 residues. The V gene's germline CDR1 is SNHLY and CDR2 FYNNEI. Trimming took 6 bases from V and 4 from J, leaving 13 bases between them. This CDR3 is CASRTDSSNQPQHF. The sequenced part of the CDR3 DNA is TGTGCCAGCAGAACGGACAGCTCGAATCAGCCC.

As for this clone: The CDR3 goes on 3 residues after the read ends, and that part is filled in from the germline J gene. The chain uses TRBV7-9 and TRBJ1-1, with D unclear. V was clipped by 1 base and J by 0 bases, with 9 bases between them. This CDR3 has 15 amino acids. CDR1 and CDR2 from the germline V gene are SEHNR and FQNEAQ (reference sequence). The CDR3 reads CASSLGHGMNTEAFF. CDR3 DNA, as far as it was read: TGTGCCAGCAGCTTAGGACACGGCATGAACACTGAA.

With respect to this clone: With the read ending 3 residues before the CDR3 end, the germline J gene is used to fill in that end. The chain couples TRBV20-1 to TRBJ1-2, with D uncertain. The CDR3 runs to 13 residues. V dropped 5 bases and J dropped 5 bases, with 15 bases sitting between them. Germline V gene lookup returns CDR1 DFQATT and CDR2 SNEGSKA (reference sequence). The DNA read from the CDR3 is TGCAGTGCTTTGGTTCCTTCGACATATGGC. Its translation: CSALVPSTYG. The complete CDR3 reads CSALVPSTYGYTF.

CDR3 DNA, as far as it was read: TGTGCCAGCAGTGCACAGGAATACGAG. This gives the protein CASSAQEYE. The CDR3, in full, reads CASSAQEYEQYF. This rearrangement joins TRBV6-1 to TRBJ2-7; maybe TRBD1 (5 bases). Coverage ceases 3 residues before the CDR3 finishes, and the germline J gene fills in the end. The ends were cut back, 4 bases at V and 4 bases at J, with 8 bases in the middle. Germline CDR1 is MNHNS and CDR2 is SASEGT. The CDR3 is 12 residues long.

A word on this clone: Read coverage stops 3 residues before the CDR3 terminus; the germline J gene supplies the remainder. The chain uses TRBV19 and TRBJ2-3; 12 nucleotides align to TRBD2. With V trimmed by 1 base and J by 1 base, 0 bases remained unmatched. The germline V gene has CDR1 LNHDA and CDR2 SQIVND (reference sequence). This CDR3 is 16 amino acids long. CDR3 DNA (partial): TGTGCCAGTAGTATAGGGACTAGCGGGGGCACAGATACG. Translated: CASSIGTSGGTDT. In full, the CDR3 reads CASSIGTSGGTDTQYF. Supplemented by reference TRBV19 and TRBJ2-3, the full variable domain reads DGGITQSPKYLFRKEGQNVTLSCEQNLNHDAMYWYRQDPGQGLRLIYYSQIVNDFQKGDIAEGYSVSREKKESFPLTVTSAQKNPTAFYLCASSIGTSGGTDTQYFGPGTRLTVL.

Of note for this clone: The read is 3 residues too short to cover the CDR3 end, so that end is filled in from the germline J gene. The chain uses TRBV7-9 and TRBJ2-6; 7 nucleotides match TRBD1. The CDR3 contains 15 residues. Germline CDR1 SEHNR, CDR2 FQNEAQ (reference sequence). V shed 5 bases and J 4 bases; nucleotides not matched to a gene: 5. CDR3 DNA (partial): TGTGCCAGCAGCAAAGACAGGGCGGGGGCCAACGTC. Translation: CASSKDRAGANV. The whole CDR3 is CASSKDRAGANVLTF.

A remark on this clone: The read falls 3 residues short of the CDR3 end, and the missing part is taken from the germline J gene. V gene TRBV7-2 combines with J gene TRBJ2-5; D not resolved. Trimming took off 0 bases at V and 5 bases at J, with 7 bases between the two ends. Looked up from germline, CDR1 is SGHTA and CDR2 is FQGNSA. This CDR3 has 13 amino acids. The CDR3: CASSLAKGETQYF. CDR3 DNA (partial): TGTGCCAGCAGCTTAGCGAAAGGGGAGACC.

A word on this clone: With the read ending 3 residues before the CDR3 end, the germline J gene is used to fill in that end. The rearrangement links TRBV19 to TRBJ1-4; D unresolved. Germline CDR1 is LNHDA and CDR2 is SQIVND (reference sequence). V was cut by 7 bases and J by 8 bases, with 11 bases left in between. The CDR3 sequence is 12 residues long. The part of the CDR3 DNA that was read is TGTGCCAGTATGGGCCTGAGAGAAAAA. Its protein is CASMGLREK. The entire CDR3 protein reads CASMGLREKLFF.

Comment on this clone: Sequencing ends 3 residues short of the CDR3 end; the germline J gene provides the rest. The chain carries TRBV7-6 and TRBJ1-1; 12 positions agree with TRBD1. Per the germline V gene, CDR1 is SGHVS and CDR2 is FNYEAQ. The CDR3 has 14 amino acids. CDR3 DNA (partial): TGTGCCAGCAGCCCGGGACAGGGGGCGCCTGGG. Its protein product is CASSPGQGAPG. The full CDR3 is CASSPGQGAPGAFF.

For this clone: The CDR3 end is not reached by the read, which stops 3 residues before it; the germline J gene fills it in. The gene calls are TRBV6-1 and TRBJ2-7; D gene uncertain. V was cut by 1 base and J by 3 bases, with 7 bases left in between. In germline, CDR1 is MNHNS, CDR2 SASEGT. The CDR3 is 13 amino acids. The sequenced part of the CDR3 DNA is TGTGCCAGCAGTGAAGAATTCTACTACGAG. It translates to CASSEEFYYE. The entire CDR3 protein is CASSEEFYYEQYF.

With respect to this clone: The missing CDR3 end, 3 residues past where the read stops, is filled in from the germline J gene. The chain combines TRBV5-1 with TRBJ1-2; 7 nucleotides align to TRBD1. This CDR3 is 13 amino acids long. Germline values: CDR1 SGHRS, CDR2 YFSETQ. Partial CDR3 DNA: TGCGCCAGCAGCTTGGATTCAGACAGGGCC. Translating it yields CASSLDSDRA. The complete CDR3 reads CASSLDSDRAYTF.

The part of the CDR3 DNA that was read is TGCGCCAGCAGCTTGGATTCCCGCAGTCCGAACACTGAA. It specifies CASSLDSRSPNTE. The full CDR3 sequence reads CASSLDSRSPNTEAFF. The chain uses TRBV5-1 and TRBJ1-1; no clear D gene. The read falls 3 residues short of the CDR3 end, and the missing part is taken from the germline J gene. The CDR3 covers 16 residues. CDR1 is SGHRS and CDR2 is YFSETQ in the germline V gene. The V gene lost 0 bases and the J gene lost 1 base, with 13 bases spanning the gap.

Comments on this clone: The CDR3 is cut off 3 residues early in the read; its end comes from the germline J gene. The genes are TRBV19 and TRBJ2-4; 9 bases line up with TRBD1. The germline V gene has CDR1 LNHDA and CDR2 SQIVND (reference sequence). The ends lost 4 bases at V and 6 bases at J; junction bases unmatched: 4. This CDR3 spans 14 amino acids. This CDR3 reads CASSTQGARNIQYF. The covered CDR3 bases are TGTGCCAGTAGTACACAGGGGGCGCGAAACATT. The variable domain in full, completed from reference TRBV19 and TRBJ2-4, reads DGGITQSPKYLFRKEGQNVTLSCEQNLNHDAMYWYRQDPGQGLRLIYYSQIVNDFQKGDIAEGYSVSREKKESFPLTVTSAQKNPTAFYLCASSTQGARNIQYFGAGTRLSVL.

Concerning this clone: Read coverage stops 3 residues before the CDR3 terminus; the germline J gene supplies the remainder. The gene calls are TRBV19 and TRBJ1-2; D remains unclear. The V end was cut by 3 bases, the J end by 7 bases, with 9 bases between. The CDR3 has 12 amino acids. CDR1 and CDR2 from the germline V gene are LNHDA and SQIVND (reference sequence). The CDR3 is CASSIAESGYTF. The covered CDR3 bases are TGTGCCAGTAGTATCGCAGAATCTGGC.

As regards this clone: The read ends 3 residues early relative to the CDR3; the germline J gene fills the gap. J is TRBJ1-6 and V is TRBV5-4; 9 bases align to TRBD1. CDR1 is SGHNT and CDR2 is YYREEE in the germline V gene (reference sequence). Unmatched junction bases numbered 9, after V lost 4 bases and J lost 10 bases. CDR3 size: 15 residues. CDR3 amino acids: CASSRGDRVLSPLHF. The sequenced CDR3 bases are TGTGCCAGCAGCCGAGGGGACAGGGTGTTGTCACCC.

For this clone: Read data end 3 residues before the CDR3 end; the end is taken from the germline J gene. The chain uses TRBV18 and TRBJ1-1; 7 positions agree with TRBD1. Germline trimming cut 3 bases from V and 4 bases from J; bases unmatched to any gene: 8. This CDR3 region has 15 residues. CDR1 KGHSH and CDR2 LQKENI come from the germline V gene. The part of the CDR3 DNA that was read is TGTGCCAGCTCACCGGTGACAGGGCAAGGCACTGAA. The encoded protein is CASSPVTGQGTE. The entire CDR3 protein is CASSPVTGQGTEAFF.

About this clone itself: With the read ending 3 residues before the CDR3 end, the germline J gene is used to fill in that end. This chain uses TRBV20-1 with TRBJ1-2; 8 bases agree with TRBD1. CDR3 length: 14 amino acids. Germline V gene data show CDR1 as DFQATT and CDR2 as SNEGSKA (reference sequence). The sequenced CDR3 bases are TGCAGTGCTAGGGATCCCGACAGGGGATACGGC. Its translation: CSARDPDRGYG. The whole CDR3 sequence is CSARDPDRGYGYTF.